This TCR beta chain came from a study of blood T cell repertoires in COVID-19. This table comes from immunoSEQ multiplex PCR, and its TCRdb copy is limited to in-frame clones, with some not included. The sample has roughly 53,000 clones, about 85% seen once. CDR3 size: 19 residues. Germline V gene sequence: CDR1 SGHNT, CDR2 YYREEE (reference sequence). Unmatched junction bases numbered 8, after V lost 0 bases and J lost 3 bases. Input material: peripheral blood. V gene TRBV5-4 combines with J gene TRBJ2-1, with TRBD2 identical over 14 bases. The source is a human donor in a cohort sampled during active COVID-19. The CDR3, as DNA: TGTGCCAGCAGCTTGGAAGGGACTAGCGGGGGTTTTATCTACAATGAGCAGTTCTTC. Translated, it gives CASSLEGTSGGFIYNEQFF.